This T cell receptor beta chain was recorded in a study of cytomegalovirus exposure and HLA in healthy donors. Broader study findings: A later analysis linked a missense DCLRE1C variant to TCR beta V- and J-gene trimming.

A note on this clone: The antigen is unknown.

The PCR employed 60 Vbeta primers together with 13 Jbeta primers. Clones were read by immunoSEQ multiplex PCR, and TCRdb kept only the in-frame ones, dropping some. The profile shows approximately 120,000 clones, approximately 78% of them singletons. This receptor was obtained from a middle-aged man in good health and CMV-seronegative. The specimen sequenced was PBMCs.

The CDR3 reads CASSLAGGYVDTQYF. The CDR3 DNA sequence: TGCGCCAGCAGCTTGGCCGGGGGTTATGTAGATACGCAGTATTTT. The rearrangement uses TRBV5-1 and TRBJ2-3; tentative D call: TRBD2 (6 bases). Trimming pared 0 bases from V and 5 bases from J, leaving 13 bases between. Germline values: CDR1 SGHRS, CDR2 YFSETQ. This CDR3 spans 15 amino acids. The entire variable domain, with the rest obtained from reference TRBV5-1 and TRBJ2-3, is as follows: KAGVTQTPRYLIKTRGQQVTLSCSPISGHRSVSWYQQTPGQGLQFLFEYFSETQRNKGNFPGRFSGRQFSNSRSEMNVSTLELGDSALYLCASSLAGGYVDTQYFGPGTRLTVL.